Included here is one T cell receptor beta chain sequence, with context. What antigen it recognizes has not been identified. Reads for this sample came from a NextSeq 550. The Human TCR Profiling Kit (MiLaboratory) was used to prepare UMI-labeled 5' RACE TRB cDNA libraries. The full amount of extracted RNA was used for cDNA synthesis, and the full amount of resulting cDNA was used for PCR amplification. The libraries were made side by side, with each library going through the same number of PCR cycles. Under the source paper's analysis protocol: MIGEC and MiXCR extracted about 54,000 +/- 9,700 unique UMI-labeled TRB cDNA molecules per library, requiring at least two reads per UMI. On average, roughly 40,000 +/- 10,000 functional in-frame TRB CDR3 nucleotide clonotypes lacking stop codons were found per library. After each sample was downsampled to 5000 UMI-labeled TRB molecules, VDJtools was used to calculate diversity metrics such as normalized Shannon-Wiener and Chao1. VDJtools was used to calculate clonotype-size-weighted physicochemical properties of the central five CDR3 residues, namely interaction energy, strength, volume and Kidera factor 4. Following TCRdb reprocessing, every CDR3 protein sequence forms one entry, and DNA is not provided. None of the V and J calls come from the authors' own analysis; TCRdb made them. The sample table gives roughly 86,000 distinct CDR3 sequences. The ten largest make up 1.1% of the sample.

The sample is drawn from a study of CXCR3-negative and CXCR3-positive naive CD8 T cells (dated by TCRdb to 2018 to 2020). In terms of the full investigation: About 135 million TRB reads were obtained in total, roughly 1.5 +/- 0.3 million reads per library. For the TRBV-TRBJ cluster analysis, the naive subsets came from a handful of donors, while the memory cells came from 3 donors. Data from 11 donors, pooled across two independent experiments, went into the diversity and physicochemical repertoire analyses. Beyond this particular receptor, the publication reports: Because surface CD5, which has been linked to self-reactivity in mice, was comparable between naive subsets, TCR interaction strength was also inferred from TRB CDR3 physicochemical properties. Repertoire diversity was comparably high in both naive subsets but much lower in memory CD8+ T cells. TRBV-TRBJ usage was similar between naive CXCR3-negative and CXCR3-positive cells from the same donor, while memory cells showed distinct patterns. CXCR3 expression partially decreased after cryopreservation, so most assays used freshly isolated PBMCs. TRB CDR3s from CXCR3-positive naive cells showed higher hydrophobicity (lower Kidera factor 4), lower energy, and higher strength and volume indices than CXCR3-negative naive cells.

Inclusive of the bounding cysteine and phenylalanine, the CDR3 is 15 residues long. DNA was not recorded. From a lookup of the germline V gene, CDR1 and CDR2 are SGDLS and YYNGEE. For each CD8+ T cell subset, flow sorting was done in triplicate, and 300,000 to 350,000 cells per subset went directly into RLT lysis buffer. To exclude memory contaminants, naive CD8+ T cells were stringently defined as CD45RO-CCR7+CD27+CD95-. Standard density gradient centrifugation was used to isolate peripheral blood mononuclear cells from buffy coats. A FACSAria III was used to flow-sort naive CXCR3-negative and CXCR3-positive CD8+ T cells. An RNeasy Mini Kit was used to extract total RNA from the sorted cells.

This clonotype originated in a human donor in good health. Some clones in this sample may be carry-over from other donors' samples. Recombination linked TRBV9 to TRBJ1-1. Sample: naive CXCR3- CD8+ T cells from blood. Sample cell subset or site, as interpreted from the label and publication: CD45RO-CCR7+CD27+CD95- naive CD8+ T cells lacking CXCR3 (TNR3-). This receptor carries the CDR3 CASSRSGIGNTEAFF.